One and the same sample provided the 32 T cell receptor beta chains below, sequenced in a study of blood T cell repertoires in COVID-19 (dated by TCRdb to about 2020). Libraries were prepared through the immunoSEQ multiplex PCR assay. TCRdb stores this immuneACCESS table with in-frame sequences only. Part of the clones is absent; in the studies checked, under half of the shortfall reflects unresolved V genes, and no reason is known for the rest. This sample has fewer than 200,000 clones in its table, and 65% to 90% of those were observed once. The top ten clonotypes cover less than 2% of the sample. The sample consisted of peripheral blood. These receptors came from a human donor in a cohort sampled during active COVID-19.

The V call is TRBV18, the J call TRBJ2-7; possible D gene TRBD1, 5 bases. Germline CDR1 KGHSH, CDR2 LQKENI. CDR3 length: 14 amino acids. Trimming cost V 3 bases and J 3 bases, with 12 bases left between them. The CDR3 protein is CASSPGAGNYEQYF. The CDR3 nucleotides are TGTGCCAGCTCACCTGGGGCAGGGAACTACGAGCAGTACTTC.

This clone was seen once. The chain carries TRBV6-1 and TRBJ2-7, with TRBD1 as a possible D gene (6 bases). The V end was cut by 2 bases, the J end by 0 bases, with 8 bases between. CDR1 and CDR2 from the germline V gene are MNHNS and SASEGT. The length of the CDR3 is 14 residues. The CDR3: CASSERGISYEQYF. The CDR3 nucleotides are TGTGCCAGCAGTGAAAGGGGGATCTCCTACGAGCAGTACTTC.

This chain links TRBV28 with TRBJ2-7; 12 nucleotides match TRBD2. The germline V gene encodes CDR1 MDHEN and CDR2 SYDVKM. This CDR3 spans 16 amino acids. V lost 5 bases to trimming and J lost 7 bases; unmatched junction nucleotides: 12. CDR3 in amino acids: CASSNGGLAGRLEQYF. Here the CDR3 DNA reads TGTGCCAGCAGTAACGGAGGACTAGCGGGACGTTTGGAGCAGTACTTC.

The CDR3, as DNA: TGTGCCAGCAGCGTAGGAGGGGACAAATCCTACGAGCAGTACTTC. Translating it yields CASSVGGDKSYEQYF. The chain uses TRBV9 and TRBJ2-7; TRBD1 might be the D (6 bases). V was trimmed by 0 bases and J by 1 base, leaving 11 bases between them. CDR1 is SGDLS and CDR2 is YYNGEE in the germline V gene. This CDR3 contains 15 residues.

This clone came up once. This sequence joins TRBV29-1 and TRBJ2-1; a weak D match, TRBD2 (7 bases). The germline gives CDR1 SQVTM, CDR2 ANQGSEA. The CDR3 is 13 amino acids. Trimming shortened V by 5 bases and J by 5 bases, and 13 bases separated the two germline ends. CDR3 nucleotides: TGCAGCGTTCCAAGGGGGGGTGACAATGAGCAGTTCTTC. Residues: CSVPRGGDNEQFF.

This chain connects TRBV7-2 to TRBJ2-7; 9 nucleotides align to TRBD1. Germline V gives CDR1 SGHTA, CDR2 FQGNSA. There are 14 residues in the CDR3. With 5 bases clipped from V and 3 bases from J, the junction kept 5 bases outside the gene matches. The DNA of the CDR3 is TGTGCCAGCAGCCTGGACAGGGGAAACTACGAGCAGTACTTC. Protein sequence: CASSLDRGNYEQYF.

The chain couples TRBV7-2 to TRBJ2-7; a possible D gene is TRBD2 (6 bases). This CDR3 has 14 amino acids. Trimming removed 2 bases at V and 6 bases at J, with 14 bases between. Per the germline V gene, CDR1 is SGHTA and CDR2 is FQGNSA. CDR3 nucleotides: TGTGCCAGCAGCTTAACTGGGATGGGGGGCGAGCAGTACTTC. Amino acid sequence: CASSLTGMGGEQYF.

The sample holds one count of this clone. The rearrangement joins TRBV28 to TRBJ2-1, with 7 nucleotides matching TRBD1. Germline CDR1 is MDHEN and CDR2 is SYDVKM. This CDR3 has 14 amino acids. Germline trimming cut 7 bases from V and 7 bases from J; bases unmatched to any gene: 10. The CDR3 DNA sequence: TGTGCCAGCACCCGTAGACAGGGTTGGAATGAGCAGTTCTTC. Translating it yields CASTRRQGWNEQFF.

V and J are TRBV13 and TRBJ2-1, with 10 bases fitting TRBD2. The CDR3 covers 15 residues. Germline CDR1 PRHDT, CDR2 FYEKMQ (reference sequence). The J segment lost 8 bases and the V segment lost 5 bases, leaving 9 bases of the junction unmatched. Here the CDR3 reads CASSPPSGGVDEQFF. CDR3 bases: TGTGCCAGCAGCCCCCCGAGCGGGGGGGTGGATGAGCAGTTCTTC.

The CDR3 sequence: CASSQEGGGGGNIQYF. The CDR3 DNA reads as TGTGCCAGCAGCCAAGAGGGCGGGGGGGGCGGAAACATTCAGTACTTC. The J gene is TRBJ2-4, the V gene TRBV4-2, with TRBD2 matching over 9 bases. V shed 0 bases, J shed 6 bases, and the junction held 6 bases outside the gene matches. The CDR3 runs to 16 residues. Germline assignment: CDR1 LGHNA and CDR2 YNFKEQ.

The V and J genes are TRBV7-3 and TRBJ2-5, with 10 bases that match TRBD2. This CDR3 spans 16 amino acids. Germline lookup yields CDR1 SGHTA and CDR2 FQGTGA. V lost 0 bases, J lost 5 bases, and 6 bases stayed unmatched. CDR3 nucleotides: TGTGCCAGCAGCTTAACGTTGGCTAGCGGGGGTGAGACCCAGTACTTC. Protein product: CASSLTLASGGETQYF.

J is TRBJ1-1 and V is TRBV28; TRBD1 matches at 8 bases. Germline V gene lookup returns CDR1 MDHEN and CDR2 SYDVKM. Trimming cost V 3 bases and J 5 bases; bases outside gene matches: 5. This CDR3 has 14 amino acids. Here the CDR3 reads CASSFSTGGTEAFF. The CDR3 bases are TGTGCCAGCAGTTTCTCAACAGGGGGGACTGAAGCTTTCTTT.

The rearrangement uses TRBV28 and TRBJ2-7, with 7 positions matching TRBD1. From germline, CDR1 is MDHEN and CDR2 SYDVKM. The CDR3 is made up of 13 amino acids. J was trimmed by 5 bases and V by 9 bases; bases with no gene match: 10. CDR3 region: CASNTGERNEQYF. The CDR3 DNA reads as TGTGCCAGTAATACAGGGGAAAGGAACGAGCAGTACTTC. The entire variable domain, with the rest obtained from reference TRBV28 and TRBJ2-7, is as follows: DVKVTQSSRYLVKRTGEKVFLECVQDMDHENMFWYRQDPGLGLRLIYFSYDVKMKEKGDIPEGYSVSREKKERFSLILESASTNQTSMYLCASNTGERNEQYFGPGTRLTVT.

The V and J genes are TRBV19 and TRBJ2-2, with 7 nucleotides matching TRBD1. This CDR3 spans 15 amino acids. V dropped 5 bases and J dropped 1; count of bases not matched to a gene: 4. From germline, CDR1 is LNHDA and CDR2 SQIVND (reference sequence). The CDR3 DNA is TGTGCCAGTAGTCAGGGACAGCTGAACACCGGGGAGCTGTTTTTT. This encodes CASSQGQLNTGELFF. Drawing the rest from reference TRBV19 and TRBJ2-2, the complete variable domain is DGGITQSPKYLFRKEGQNVTLSCEQNLNHDAMYWYRQDPGQGLRLIYYSQIVNDFQKGDIAEGYSVSREKKESFPLTVTSAQKNPTAFYLCASSQGQLNTGELFFGEGSRLTVL.

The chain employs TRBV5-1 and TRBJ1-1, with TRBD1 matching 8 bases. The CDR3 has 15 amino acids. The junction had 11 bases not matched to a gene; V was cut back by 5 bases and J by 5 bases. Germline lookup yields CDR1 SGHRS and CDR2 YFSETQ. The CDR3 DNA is TGCGCCAGCAGATCGGGACAGAACAGGGGGACTGAAGCTTTCTTT. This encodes CASRSGQNRGTEAFF.

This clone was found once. CDR3: CASSPWGTGSGYEQYF. CDR3 nucleotides: TGTGCCAGCAGCCCCTGGGGGACAGGGTCCGGCTACGAGCAGTACTTC. The chain combines TRBV5-4 with TRBJ2-7; 9 positions match TRBD1. V trimming: 4 bases; J trimming: 3 bases; junction bases outside the gene matches: 11. This CDR3 region has 16 residues. Germline CDR1 is SGHNT and CDR2 is YYREEE (reference sequence).

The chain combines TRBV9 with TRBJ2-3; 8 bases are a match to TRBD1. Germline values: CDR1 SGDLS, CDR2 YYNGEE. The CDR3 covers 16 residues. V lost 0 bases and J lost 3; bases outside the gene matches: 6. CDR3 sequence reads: CASSVDSRQGTDTQYF. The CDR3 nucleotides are TGTGCCAGCAGCGTAGATAGTAGACAGGGGACAGATACGCAGTATTTT.

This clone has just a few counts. DNA for the CDR3: TGCGCCAGCAGTCAGGACAGCCACACTGAAGCTTTCTTT. Its translation: CASSQDSHTEAFF. This chain joins TRBV10-1 and TRBJ1-1, with TRBD1 as a possible D gene (6 bases). Trimming stripped 5 bases from V and 3 bases from J, with 10 bases between. The V gene's germline CDR1 is WNHNN and CDR2 SYGVQD (reference sequence). The CDR3 is 13 residues long.

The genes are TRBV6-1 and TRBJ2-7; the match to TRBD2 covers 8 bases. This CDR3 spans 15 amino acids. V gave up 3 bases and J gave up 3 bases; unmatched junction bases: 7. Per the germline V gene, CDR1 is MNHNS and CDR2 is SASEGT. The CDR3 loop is CASSEGAGGLYEQYF. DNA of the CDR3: TGTGCCAGCAGTGAGGGGGCGGGAGGCCTCTACGAGCAGTACTTC.

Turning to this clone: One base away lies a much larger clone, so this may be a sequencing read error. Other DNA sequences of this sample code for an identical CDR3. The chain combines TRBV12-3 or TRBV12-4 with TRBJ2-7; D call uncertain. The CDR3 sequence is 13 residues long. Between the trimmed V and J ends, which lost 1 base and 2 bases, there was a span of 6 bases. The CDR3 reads CASSLGLAYEQYF. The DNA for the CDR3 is TGTGCCAGCAGTTTAGGCCTAGCCTACGAGCAGTACTTC.

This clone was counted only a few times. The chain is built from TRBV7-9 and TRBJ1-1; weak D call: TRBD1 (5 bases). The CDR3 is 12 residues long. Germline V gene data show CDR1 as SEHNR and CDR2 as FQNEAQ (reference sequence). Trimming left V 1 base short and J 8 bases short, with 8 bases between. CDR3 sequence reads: CASSLDRGEAFF. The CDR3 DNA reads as TGTGCCAGCAGCTTAGATAGGGGAGAAGCTTTCTTT.

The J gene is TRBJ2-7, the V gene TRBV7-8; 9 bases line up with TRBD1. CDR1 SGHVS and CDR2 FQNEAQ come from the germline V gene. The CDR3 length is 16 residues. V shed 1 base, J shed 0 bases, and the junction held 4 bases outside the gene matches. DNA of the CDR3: TGTGCCAGCAGCTTAGGCGGGACAGGGAGCTCCTACGAGCAGTACTTC. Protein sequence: CASSLGGTGSSYEQYF.

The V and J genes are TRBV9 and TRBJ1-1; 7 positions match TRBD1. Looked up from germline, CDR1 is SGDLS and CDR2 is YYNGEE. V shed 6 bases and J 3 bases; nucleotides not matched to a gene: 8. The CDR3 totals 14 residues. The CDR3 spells CASTTTGVDTEAFF. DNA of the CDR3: TGTGCCAGCACCACTACAGGGGTGGACACTGAAGCTTTCTTT.

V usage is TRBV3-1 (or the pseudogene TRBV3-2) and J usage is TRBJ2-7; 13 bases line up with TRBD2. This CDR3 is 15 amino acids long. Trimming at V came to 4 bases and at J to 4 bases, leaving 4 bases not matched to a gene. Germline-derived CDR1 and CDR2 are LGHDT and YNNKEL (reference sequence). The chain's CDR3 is CASSLPTSGRYEQYF. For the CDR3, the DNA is TGTGCCAGCAGCCTTCCGACTAGCGGGAGGTACGAGCAGTACTTC.

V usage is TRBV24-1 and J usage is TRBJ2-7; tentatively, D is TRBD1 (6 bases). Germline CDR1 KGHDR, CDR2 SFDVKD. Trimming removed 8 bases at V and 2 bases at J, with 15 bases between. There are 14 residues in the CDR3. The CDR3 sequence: CATNAGAGAYEQYF. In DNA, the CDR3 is TGTGCCACCAACGCAGGGGCAGGGGCCTACGAGCAGTACTTC.

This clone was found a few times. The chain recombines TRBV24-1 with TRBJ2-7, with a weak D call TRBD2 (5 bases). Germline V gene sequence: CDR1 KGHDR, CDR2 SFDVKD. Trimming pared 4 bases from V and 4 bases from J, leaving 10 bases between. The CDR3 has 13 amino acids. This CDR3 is CATSEEDGYEQYF. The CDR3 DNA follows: TGTGCCACCAGTGAGGAGGACGGATACGAGCAGTACTTC.

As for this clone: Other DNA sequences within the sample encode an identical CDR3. The CDR3 loop reads CASSLDRGAEKLFF. The CDR3 DNA sequence: TGTGCCAGCAGCTTAGACAGGGGCGCTGAAAAACTGTTTTTT. The rearrangement joins TRBV7-2 to TRBJ1-4, with TRBD1 identical over 7 bases. Germline-derived CDR1 and CDR2 are SGHTA and FQGNSA. With V trimmed by 1 base and J by 7 bases, 3 bases remained unmatched. This CDR3 is built from 14 residues.

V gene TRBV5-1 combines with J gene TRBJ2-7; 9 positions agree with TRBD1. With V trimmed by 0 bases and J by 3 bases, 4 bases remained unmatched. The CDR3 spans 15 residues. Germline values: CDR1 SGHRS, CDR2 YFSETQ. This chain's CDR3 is CASSLGQGVYYEQYF. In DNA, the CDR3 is TGCGCCAGCAGCTTGGGACAGGGGGTTTACTACGAGCAGTACTTC.

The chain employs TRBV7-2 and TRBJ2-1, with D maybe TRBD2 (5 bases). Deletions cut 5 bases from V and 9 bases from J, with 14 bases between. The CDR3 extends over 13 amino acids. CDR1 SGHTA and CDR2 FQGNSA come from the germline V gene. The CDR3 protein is CASSLPPSIEQFF. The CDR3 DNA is TGTGCCAGCAGCCTCCCTCCTAGCATTGAGCAGTTCTTC.

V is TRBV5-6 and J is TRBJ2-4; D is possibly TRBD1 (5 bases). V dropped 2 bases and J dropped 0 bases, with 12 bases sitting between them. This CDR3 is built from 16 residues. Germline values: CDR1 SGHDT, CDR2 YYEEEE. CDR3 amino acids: CASSFGQLLAKNIQYF. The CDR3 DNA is TGTGCCAGCAGCTTTGGACAACTACTAGCCAAAAACATTCAGTACTTC.

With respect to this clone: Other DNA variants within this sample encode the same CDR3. The CDR3 DNA reads as TGTGCCAGCAGTCTGCGACAGGGCTACGAGCAGTACTTC. Amino acid sequence: CASSLRQGYEQYF. The gene calls are TRBV27 and TRBJ2-7; 7 nucleotides align to TRBD1. CDR1 MNHEY and CDR2 SMNVEV come from the germline V gene (reference sequence). The CDR3 runs to 13 residues. V shed 5 bases and J 3 bases; nucleotides not matched to a gene: 4.

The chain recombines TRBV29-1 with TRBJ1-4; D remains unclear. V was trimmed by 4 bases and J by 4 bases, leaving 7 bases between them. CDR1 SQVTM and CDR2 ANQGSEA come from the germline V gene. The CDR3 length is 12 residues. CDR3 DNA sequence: TGCAGCGTTGGACCTAGTAATGAAAAACTGTTTTTT. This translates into CSVGPSNEKLFF.